Included here is one T cell receptor (beta chain) sequence, with context. Both 60 Vbeta primers and 13 Jbeta primers went into the PCR. TCRdb's copy holds only in-frame clones and misses some; the assay was immunoSEQ multiplex PCR. The sample has about 200,000 clones, and its top ten clones hold 0.95% to 1.3%. This sample stems from a study of cytomegalovirus exposure and HLA in healthy donors. The CDR3 covers 14 residues. The V gene's germline CDR1 is MNHEY and CDR2 SVGAGI. Trimming removed 6 bases at V and 5 bases at J, with 14 bases between. The V gene is TRBV6-5, the J gene TRBJ1-5, with D possibly being TRBD1 (6 bases). The receptor was isolated from a girl between 2 and 10 years old in good health and CMV-seropositive. What was sequenced was PBMCs. The CDR3 DNA follows: TGTGCCAGCAGCACCTTACAGGGCTATCAGCCCCAGCATTTT. This gives the protein CASSTLQGYQPQHF.